This is a list of T cell receptor beta chains from one sample in a study of blood T cells in healthy people across ages. TCRdb reprocessed the 5' RACE reads via MiXCR and lists one record per CDR3 protein. The sample lists around 1.1 million distinct CDR3 sequences; about two fifths were seen once. The sample comprised blood. Receptor source: a man aged 18 to 30 in good health. Both conserved end residues are part of each CDR3. D genes are given only for firm matches. Some rows have no size entry. The others give once, few or many, or a class for an expanded clone.

>NA|TRBJ1-2|TRBV12-3/TRBV12-4|NA
TGTGCCAGCAGCCTATCGACAGTTCCTGGCTACACCTTC
CASSLSTVPGYTF
>TRBD1|TRBJ1-2|TRBV5-4|NA
TGTGCCAGCAGCTTCCCTGACAGGGGTGGTGGCTACACCTTC
CASSFPDRGGGYTF
>TRBD1|TRBJ1-1|TRBV20-1|NA
TGCAGTGCTAGTTCAGGGGGCGGGGGGGGCACTGAAGCTTTCTTT
CSASSGGGGGTEAFF
>NA|TRBJ1-1|TRBV5-5|once
TGTGCCAGCAGCTTATACGATTTCGCGACTGAAGCTTTCTTT
CASSLYDFATEAFF
>NA|TRBJ2-2|TRBV7-2|once
TGTGCCAGCAGGGAGGTATTGGGGGAGCTGTTTTTT
CASREVLGELFF
>TRBD1|TRBJ1-4|TRBV25-1|once
TGTGCCAGCAGTGTTGGGGACAGGGGCTCTTCTGAAAAACTGTTTTTT
CASSVGDRGSSEKLFF
>NA|TRBJ1-1|TRBV2|NA
TGTGCCAGCTATAAGACGACAGGGAACACTGAAGCTTTCTTT
CASYKTTGNTEAFF
>NA|TRBJ2-3|TRBV10-3|few
TGTGCCATCAGTCTCGACAGGACTAGCACAGATACGCAGTATTTT
CAISLDRTSTDTQYF
>NA|TRBJ2-1|TRBV27|NA
TGTGCCAGCAGTTTATCTGAGGGTGAGGCAGTCTACAATGAGCAGTTCTTC
CASSLSEGEAVYNEQFF
>TRBD1|TRBJ2-3|TRBV25-1|NA
TGTGCCAGCAGTGAATCCCAAGGGACAGGGTTCACAGATACGCAGTATTTT
CASSESQGTGFTDTQYF
>NA|TRBJ1-1|TRBV7-2|few
TGTGCCAGCAGCTTAGGGCAAGTCACTGAAGCTTTCTTT
CASSLGQVTEAFF
>NA|TRBJ2-5|TRBV3-1|NA
TGTGCCAGCAGCCAAGATTGGGCAGGCAAACCTGAAGGGCAGTACTTC
CASSQDWAGKPEGQYF
>NA|TRBJ2-5|TRBV20-1|NA
TGCAGTGCTAGCGTCTTAGTAGATGAGCAGTACTTC
CSASVLVDEQYF
>NA|TRBJ2-7|TRBV20-1|NA
TGCAGTGCTACTCCACCGGTGGCCAATGAGCAGTACTTC
CSATPPVANEQYF
>TRBD1|TRBJ2-5|TRBV5-1|NA
TGCGCCAGCAGCGTCCGGGACAGGGGTAAGGCCCAGTACTTC
CASSVRDRGKAQYF
>NA|TRBJ2-3|TRBV20-1|few
TGCAGTGCTAGTGGTGGGGGTGGGACAGATACGCAGTATTTT
CSASGGGGTDTQYF
>NA|TRBJ1-4|TRBV12-3/TRBV12-4|few
TGTGCCACTTCCCGGAACTTAAATGAAAAACTGTTTTTT
CATSRNLNEKLFF
>NA|TRBJ2-2|TRBV20-1|NA
TGCAGTGCTAGAGATCTCGGAGATCCCGGGGAGCTGTTTTTT
CSARDLGDPGELFF
>TRBD1|TRBJ2-5|TRBV20-1|NA
TGCAGTGCTAGAGTAGGGACAGCCCGAGAGACCCAGTACTTC
CSARVGTARETQYF
>NA|TRBJ2-1|TRBV3-1|NA
TGTGCCGTCCAGAGGGGACCCTACAATGAGCAGTTCTTC
CAVQRGPYNEQFF
>NA|TRBJ2-2|TRBV15|NA
TGTGCCACCAGCAGAGATCTCCGGGGGTTCGAAGGGGAGCTGTTTTTT
CATSRDLRGFEGELFF
>NA|TRBJ2-3|TRBV20-1|few
TGCAGTGCTCGCGTCACCGCTAGCACAGATACGCAGTATTTT
CSARVTASTDTQYF
>NA|TRBJ2-2|TRBV29-1|NA
TGCAGCGTCGGGCCTCGGGCGAACACCGGGGAGCTGTTTTTT
CSVGPRANTGELFF
>NA|TRBJ2-2|TRBV16|NA
TGTGCCAGCAGCCCAACATCGGCCGGGGAGCTGTTTTTT
CASSPTSAGELFF
>NA|TRBJ1-2|TRBV14|few
TGTGCCAGCAGCCAAGCCGGGTCCGCCCTTGGCTACACCTTC
CASSQAGSALGYTF
>NA|TRBJ2-7|TRBV4-2|few
TGTGCCAGCAGCCAAGAAGATAGGACAGCCTACGAGCAGTACTTC
CASSQEDRTAYEQYF
>NA|TRBJ2-7|TRBV21-1|NA
TGTGCCAGCAGCGTCCGGGACGTTCACGAGCAGTACTTC
CASSVRDVHEQYF
>NA|TRBJ2-3|TRBV12-3/TRBV12-4|many
TGTGCCAGCAGCCCATACACAGATACGCAGTATTTT
CASSPYTDTQYF
>NA|TRBJ2-3|TRBV4-3|once
TGCGCCAGCAGCCAAGATGGCATGGCCTCTAGCACAGATACGCAGTATTTT
CASSQDGMASSTDTQYF
>TRBD1|TRBJ2-3|TRBV2|few
TGTGCCAGCAGCAAGTTGACAGGGCCAAGCACAGATACGCAGTATTTT
CASSKLTGPSTDTQYF
>NA|TRBJ2-4|TRBV6-6|once
TGTGCCAGCAGTAAACAGGGGGGGGAGGGCAAAAACATTCAGTGCTTC
CASSKQGGEGKNIQCF
>NA|TRBJ2-2|TRBV7-2|NA
TGTGCCAGCAGCTTAGCGGGGTGGGGGAACACCGGGGAGCTGTTTTTT
CASSLAGWGNTGELFF
>TRBD1|TRBJ1-5|TRBV4-3|NA
TGCGCCAGCAGCCAAGAACAGGGGGCCTATCAGCCCCAGCATTTT
CASSQEQGAYQPQHF
>TRBD2|TRBJ2-7|TRBV7-2|NA
TGTGCCAGCTGCCTCAGCGGGGACGCCTACGAGCAGTACTTC
CASCLSGDAYEQYF
>NA|TRBJ2-4|TRBV2|few
TGTGCCAGCAGTGCTCCCCTAAAAAAGTACTTC
CASSAPLKKYF
>TRBD1|TRBJ2-4|TRBV6-5|NA
TGTGCCAGCAGCCTGGGACAGATCACAGAGCAGTACTTC
CASSLGQITEQYF
>TRBD1|TRBJ1-4|TRBV14|few
TGTGCCAGCTCACAATACAGGGGGCTAGGCCGGAATGAAAAACTGTTTTTT
CASSQYRGLGRNEKLFF
>TRBD1|TRBJ2-2|TRBV5-1|NA
TGCGCCAGCAGCTTATATACCGGGACAGGGAACACCGGGGAGCTGTTTTTT
CASSLYTGTGNTGELFF
>NA|TRBJ1-1|TRBV20-1|NA
TGCAGTGCTAGTGTTCGGGGGTCTAACACTGAAGCTTTCTTT
CSASVRGSNTEAFF
>NA|TRBJ2-5|TRBV20-1|many
TGCAGTGCTAGAGATCAGGAGACCCAGTACTTC
CSARDQETQYF
>NA|TRBJ2-1|TRBV10-3|NA
TGTGCCATCAGTGAAATAATCGACAATGAGCAGTTCTTC
CAISEIIDNEQFF
>TRBD2|TRBJ2-3|TRBV9|NA
TGTGCCAGCAGCACCCGAGGACTAGCGGGGTTGAAAGATACGCAGTATTTT
CASSTRGLAGLKDTQYF
>NA|TRBJ2-7|TRBV20-1|NA
TGCAGTGCTAGAGCCGAGGATTCGGGAGACTACGAGCAGTACTTC
CSARAEDSGDYEQYF
>NA|TRBJ1-1|TRBV5-1|NA
TGCGCCAGCAGCTCCAGTTACCAGAACACTGAAGCTTTCTTT
CASSSSYQNTEAFF
>NA|TRBJ1-4|TRBV4-3|NA
TGCGCCAGCAGGACACGGGATCCCGCGGGGGATGAAAAACTGTTTTTT
CASRTRDPAGDEKLFF
>NA|TRBJ2-3|TRBV6-1|few
TGTGCCAGCAGTGCAAAAGCTCTCGTATCCGATACGCAGTATTTT
CASSAKALVSDTQYF
>TRBD2|TRBJ2-3|TRBV5-1|few
TGCGCCAGCAGTACCGGGACTAGCGACACAGATACGCAGTATTTT
CASSTGTSDTDTQYF
>TRBD2|TRBJ2-3|TRBV20-1|NA
TGCAGTCCTCTCGCGGGGGAGAGCACAGATACGCAGTATTTT
CSPLAGESTDTQYF
>NA|TRBJ2-1|TRBV27|many
TGTGCCAGCAGCTCCAGGGGCTCCTACAATGAGCAGTTCTTC
CASSSRGSYNEQFF
>NA|TRBJ2-7|TRBV9|NA
TGTGCCAGCAGCGCACCGGACAGCTACGAGCAGTACTTC
CASSAPDSYEQYF
>NA|TRBJ1-1|TRBV4-3|NA
TGCGCCAGCAGCCAGGGCGGAAGGGGGAACACTGAAGCTTTCTTT
CASSQGGRGNTEAFF
>TRBD1|TRBJ1-2|TRBV19|NA
TGTGCCACGACAGGGCTGGGACCTAACTATGGCTACACCTTC
CATTGLGPNYGYTF
>TRBD1|TRBJ1-6|TRBV20-1|NA
TGCAGTGCTAGACAAAAAGACAGGGGAAGAGGTCACGATTCACCCCTCCACTTT
CSARQKDRGRGHDSPLHF
>NA|TRBJ1-6|TRBV5-1|once
TGCGCCAGCAGTTCTGGGGCTGGGAATTCACCCCTCCACTTT
CASSSGAGNSPLHF
>NA|TRBJ2-3|TRBV6-2/TRBV6-3|few
TGTGCCAGCACTCCCCTGGGGAGCACTAGCACAGATACGCAGTATTTT
CASTPLGSTSTDTQYF